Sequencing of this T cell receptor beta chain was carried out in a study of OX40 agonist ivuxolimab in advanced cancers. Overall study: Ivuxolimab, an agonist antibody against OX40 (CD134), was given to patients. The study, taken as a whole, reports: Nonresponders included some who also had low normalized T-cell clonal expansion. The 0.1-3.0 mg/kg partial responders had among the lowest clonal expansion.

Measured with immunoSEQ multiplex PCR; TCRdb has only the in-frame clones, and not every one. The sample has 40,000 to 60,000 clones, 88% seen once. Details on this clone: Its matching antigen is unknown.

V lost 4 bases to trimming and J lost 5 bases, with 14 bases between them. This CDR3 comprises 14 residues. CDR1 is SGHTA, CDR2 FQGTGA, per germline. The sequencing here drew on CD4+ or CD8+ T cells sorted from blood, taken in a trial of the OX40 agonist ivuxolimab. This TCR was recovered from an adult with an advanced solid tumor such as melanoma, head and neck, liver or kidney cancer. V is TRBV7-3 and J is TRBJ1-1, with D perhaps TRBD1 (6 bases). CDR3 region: CASSSQQGSTEAFF. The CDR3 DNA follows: TGTGCCAGCAGCTCCCAACAGGGATCGACTGAAGCTTTCTTT.